The following is a T cell receptor beta chain sequence with its context. Antigen unknown. It was cDNA, reverse transcribed from extracted RNA, that served as the sequencing template. Here immunoSEQ multiplex PCR was the method, and the copy in TCRdb shows in-frame clones only, minus some. The top ten clones hold over 1% of a sample with 150,000 to 200,000 clones, approximately 57% of them seen once. The data stem from a study of CD8+ T cells in alopecia areata. Across the whole study: Tofacitinib lasted 6 to 18 months, then 6 months off drug. Findings of the study overall: Persistence during tofacitinib was seen for many expanded lesional clones in scalp and blood.

The CDR3 has 15 amino acids. The V and J ends lost 0 bases and 2 bases respectively, with 8 bases between them. Per the germline V gene, CDR1 is LGHNA and CDR2 is YSLEER. Sample treatment: oral pan-JAK inhibitor, 5-10 mg twice daily. The starting material was CD4+ T cells sorted from blood, obtained at week 24, from a patient treated with tofacitinib. The V call is TRBV4-3, the J call TRBJ1-5; D unclear. The receptor comes from a human donor with alopecia areata. The CDR3 sequence is CASSQDVYGNQPQHF. Written as DNA, the CDR3 is TGCGCCAGCAGCCAAGACGTTTATGGCAATCAGCCCCAGCATTTT.